This T cell receptor beta chain is drawn from a study of blood T cell repertoires in COVID-19. Overall study context: Both acute and convalescent COVID-19 samples were obtained from the United States, Italy and Spain. T cells, B-cell-depleted T cells, or PBMCs supplied cDNA or gDNA.

In the source study's methods: Reference gene primers were amplified, and this amplification served to estimate nucleated cell counts. Sequenced by immunoSEQ multiplex PCR; TCRdb stores in-frame clones only, minus some. The DNA was the basis for D and trimming; V, J and clone size are from that table. The sample contains roughly 100,000 clones, about 81% of which appear only once. V lost 6 bases, J lost 3 bases, and 5 bases stayed unmatched. CDR1 is ENHRY, CDR2 SYGVKD, per germline. The length of the CDR3 is 14 residues. This receptor was identified in a man aged 55 to 70 with acute or convalescent COVID-19. The J gene is TRBJ1-5, the V gene TRBV10-3; 7 nucleotides align to TRBD1. Sequenced material: peripheral blood. The CDR3 DNA sequence: TGTGCCATCAGCGCCACAGGGGTCAATCAGCCCCAGCATTTT. Its protein product is CAISATGVNQPQHF.